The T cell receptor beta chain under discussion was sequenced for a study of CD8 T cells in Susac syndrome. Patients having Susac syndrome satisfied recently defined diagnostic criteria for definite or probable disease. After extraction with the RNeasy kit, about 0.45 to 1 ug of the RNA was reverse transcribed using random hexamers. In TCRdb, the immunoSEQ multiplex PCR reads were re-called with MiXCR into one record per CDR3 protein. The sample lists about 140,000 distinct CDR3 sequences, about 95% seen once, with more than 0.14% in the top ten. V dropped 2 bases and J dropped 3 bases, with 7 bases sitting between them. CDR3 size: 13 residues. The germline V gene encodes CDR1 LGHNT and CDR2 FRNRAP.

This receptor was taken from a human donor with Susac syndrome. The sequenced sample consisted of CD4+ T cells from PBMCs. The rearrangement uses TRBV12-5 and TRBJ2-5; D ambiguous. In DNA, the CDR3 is TGTGCTAGTGGTTTGAGGTTGGAAGAGACCCAGTACTTC. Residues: CASGLRLEETQYF.